This T cell receptor (beta chain) was found in a study of cytomegalovirus exposure and HLA in healthy donors. After removal of 2 bases from V and 4 bases from J, the junction contained 3 bases not matched to a gene. The germline gives CDR1 SGHRS, CDR2 YFSETQ. The CDR3 spans 15 residues. Researchers ran the PCR with 60 Vbeta and 13 Jbeta primers. Measured with immunoSEQ multiplex PCR; TCRdb has only the in-frame clones, and not every one. Altogether about 140,000 clones are present, approximately 80% being singletons, with the ten largest covering 4.5% to 6%. This clone has only a few counts. No antigen is known for it. Regarding the study as a whole: Researchers reported from a later analysis that most CMV-associated TCR beta chains appeared HLA-restricted.

The source of this sequence is a woman aged 45-60 years in good health and CMV-seronegative. The chain uses TRBV5-1 and TRBJ2-7; 13 nucleotides agree with TRBD2. The sequenced material came from PBMCs. For the CDR3, the DNA is TGCGCCAGCAGCTTAACGGGACTAGCGGGGTACGAGCAGTACTTC. This encodes CASSLTGLAGYEQYF.